This T cell receptor beta chain was captured by sequencing in a study of T cells in Graves' hyperthyroidism and ophthalmopathy. Study overall: Initial diagnosis, before any treatment, was when peripheral blood was collected.

Per the germline V gene, CDR1 is MNHNS and CDR2 is SASEGT. The CDR3 has 19 amino acids. After removal of 8 bases from V and 2 bases from J, the junction contained 18 bases not matched to a gene. The investigators amplified TCR beta CDR3 regions from RNA transcripts. Initially, a first-round RT-PCR of the TCR CDR3 employed the HTBI primer set. One entry per CDR3 protein results from TCRdb running MiXCR on the multiplex PCR reads. The sample has hundreds of thousands of distinct CDR3 sequences; less than 25% are singletons. Fresh peripheral blood, roughly 9.3 ml, was the source of the PBMCs. The rearrangement links TRBV6-1 to TRBJ1-5; 10 bases align to TRBD1. The sequenced sample consisted of blood. The sequence derives from a man aged 25 to 45 with Graves' ophthalmopathy. The CDR3 coding sequence is TGTGCCAGCGGAGCTATACGGGACAGGGGCTGGGGGGGCAATCAGCCCCAGCATTTT. Translation gives CASGAIRDRGWGGNQPQHF.